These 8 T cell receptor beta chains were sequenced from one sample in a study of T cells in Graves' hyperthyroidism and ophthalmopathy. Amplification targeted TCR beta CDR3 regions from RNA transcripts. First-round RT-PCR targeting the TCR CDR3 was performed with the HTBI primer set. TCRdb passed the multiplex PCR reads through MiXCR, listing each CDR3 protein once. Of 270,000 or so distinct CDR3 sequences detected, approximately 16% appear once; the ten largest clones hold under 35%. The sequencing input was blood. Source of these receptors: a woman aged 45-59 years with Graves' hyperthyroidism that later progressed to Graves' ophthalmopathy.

CDR3 sequence (DNA): TGTGCCAGCAGCGGTTTGGGGTTCAATCAGCCCCAGCATTTT. Translating it yields CASSGLGFNQPQHF. The gene calls are TRBV9 and TRBJ1-5; D call uncertain. CDR1 is SGDLS and CDR2 is YYNGEE in the germline V gene. V dropped 3 bases and J dropped 3 bases, with 10 bases sitting between them. The CDR3 extends over 14 amino acids.

DNA of the CDR3: TGTGCCTGGAGTATAAGGGCGGGCACTGAAGCTTTCTTT. It specifies CAWSIRAGTEAFF. The genes are TRBV30 and TRBJ1-1; D is undetermined. The CDR3 extends over 13 amino acids. Germline V CDR1 and CDR2: GTSNPN, SVGIG (reference sequence). Trimming left V 2 bases short and J 4 bases short, with 11 bases between. Based on the CDR3 plus reference TRBV30 and TRBJ1-1, the full variable domain is SQTIHQWPATLVQPVGSPLSLECTVEGTSNPNLYWYRQAAGRGLQLLFYSVGIGQISSEVPQNLSASRPQDRQFILSSKKLLLSDSGFYLCAWSIRAGTEAFFGQGTRLTVV.

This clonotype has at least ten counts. The chain's CDR3 is CAWSGRGPKDEQYF. Here the CDR3 DNA reads TGTGCCTGGAGTGGTCGGGGGCCTAAGGACGAGCAGTACTTC. This chain uses TRBV30 with TRBJ2-7, with D perhaps being TRBD1 or TRBD2 (6 bases each). Per germline, CDR1 GTSNPN and CDR2 SVGIG (reference sequence). The V end lost 1 base, the J end lost 5 bases, and 15 bases lay between the germline ends. The CDR3 sequence is 14 residues long.

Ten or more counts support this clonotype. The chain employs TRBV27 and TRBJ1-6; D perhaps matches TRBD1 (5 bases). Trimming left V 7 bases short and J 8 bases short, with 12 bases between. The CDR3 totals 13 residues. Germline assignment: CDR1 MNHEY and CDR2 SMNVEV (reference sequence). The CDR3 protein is CASTFGGDSPLHF. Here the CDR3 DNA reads TGTGCCAGCACCTTCGGGGGGGATTCACCCCTCCACTTT.

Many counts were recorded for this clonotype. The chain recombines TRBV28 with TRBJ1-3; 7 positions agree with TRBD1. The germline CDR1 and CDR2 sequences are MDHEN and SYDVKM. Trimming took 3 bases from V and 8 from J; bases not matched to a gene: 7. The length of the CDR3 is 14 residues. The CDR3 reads CASSLSQGVHTIYF. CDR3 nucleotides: TGTGCCAGCAGTTTGAGCCAGGGGGTCCACACCATATATTTT.

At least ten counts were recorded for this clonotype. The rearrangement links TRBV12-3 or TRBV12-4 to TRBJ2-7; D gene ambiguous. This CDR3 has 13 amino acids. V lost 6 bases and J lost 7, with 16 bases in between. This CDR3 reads CASSLNEFAEQYF. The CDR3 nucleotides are TGTGCCAGCAGCCTCAATGAATTCGCTGAGCAGTACTTC.

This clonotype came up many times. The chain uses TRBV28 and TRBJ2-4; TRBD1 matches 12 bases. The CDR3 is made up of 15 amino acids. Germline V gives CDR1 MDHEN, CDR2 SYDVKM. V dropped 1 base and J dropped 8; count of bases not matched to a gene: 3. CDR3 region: CASSLSGTGGHIQYF. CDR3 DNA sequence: TGTGCCAGCAGTTTATCCGGGACAGGGGGCCACATTCAGTACTTC.

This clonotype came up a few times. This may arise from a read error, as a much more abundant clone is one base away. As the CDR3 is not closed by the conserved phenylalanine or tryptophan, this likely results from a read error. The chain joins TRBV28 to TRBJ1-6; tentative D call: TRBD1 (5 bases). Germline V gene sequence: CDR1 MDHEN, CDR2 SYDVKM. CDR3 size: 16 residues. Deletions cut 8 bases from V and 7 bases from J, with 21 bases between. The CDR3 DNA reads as TGTGCCAGCTTGCCCGGGCAGGGCGGTTACAATTCACCCCTCCACCTT. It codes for CASLPGQGGYNSPLHL.